A selection of T cell receptor beta chains follows, all from one sample in a study of CD8 T cells in Susac syndrome. TCRdb redid the calling of the immunoSEQ multiplex PCR reads with MiXCR, one entry per CDR3 protein. The table lists tens of thousands of distinct CDR3 sequences, 94% of them singletons, with less than 0.95% in the top ten. Sequences were obtained from CD8+ T cells from PBMCs. The source is a human donor with Susac syndrome. Each CDR3 is given with its conserved first and last residue. The D gene is left open where the match is weak. Size is omitted from some rows. Given values are once, few, many or a class for expanded clones.

d_gene: TRBD2; j_gene: TRBJ2-5; abundance: NA; v_gene: TRBV19; CDR3aa: CASSIGLAGLETQYF; CDR3nt: TGTGCCAGTAGTATTGGACTAGCGGGACTGGAGACCCAGTACTTC
d_gene: NA; j_gene: TRBJ1-5; abundance: NA; v_gene: TRBV28; CDR3aa: CASSLTGTIQPQHF; CDR3nt: TGTGCCAGCAGTTTGACAGGAACTATACAGCCCCAGCATTTT
d_gene: TRBD1; j_gene: TRBJ2-7; abundance: NA; v_gene: TRBV3-1; CDR3aa: CASSRTGGYEQYF; CDR3nt: TGTGCCAGCAGTCGGACAGGGGGCTACGAGCAGTACTTC
d_gene: NA; j_gene: TRBJ2-7; abundance: NA; v_gene: TRBV5-1; CDR3aa: CASSPGGGEQYF; CDR3nt: TGCGCCAGCAGCCCGGGTGGAGGCGAGCAGTACTTC
d_gene: TRBD1; j_gene: TRBJ1-2; abundance: NA; v_gene: TRBV13; CDR3aa: CASSSEGASNYGYTF; CDR3nt: TGTGCCAGCAGCTCGGAGGGGGCTTCGAACTATGGCTACACCTTC
d_gene: TRBD2; j_gene: TRBJ2-1; abundance: NA; v_gene: TRBV4-3; CDR3aa: CASSQDEPAGSYNEQFF; CDR3nt: TGCGCCAGCAGCCAAGATGAGCCAGCGGGGTCCTACAATGAGCAGTTCTTC
d_gene: NA; j_gene: TRBJ2-1; abundance: NA; v_gene: TRBV2; CDR3aa: CASSRHRDSGLGEQFF; CDR3nt: TGTGCCAGCAGCCGACACCGCGATTCGGGGTTGGGTGAGCAGTTCTTC
d_gene: NA; j_gene: TRBJ1-1; abundance: NA; v_gene: TRBV20-1; CDR3aa: CSVEVDTEAFF; CDR3nt: TGCAGTGTTGAGGTGGACACTGAAGCTTTCTTT
d_gene: TRBD1; j_gene: TRBJ1-1; abundance: NA; v_gene: TRBV13; CDR3aa: CASSLGGQGVGATEAFF; CDR3nt: TGTGCCAGCAGCTTAGGCGGCCAGGGGGTAGGGGCCACTGAAGCTTTCTTT
d_gene: NA; j_gene: TRBJ2-5; abundance: NA; v_gene: TRBV11-1; CDR3aa: CASSTGLPQYF; CDR3nt: TGTGCCAGCAGCACCGGACTACCCCAGTACTTC
d_gene: TRBD2; j_gene: TRBJ2-5; abundance: NA; v_gene: TRBV12-3/TRBV12-4; CDR3aa: CASSLAGGPGETQYF; CDR3nt: TGTGCCAGCAGTTTAGCGGGAGGGCCCGGAGAGACCCAGTACTTC
d_gene: NA; j_gene: TRBJ2-7; abundance: NA; v_gene: TRBV2; CDR3aa: CASSERGGAYEQYF; CDR3nt: TGTGCCAGCAGTGAACGCGGCGGAGCCTACGAGCAGTACTTC
d_gene: NA; j_gene: TRBJ2-7; abundance: NA; v_gene: TRBV7-9; CDR3aa: CASSNRVGYEQYF; CDR3nt: TGTGCCAGCAGCAACAGGGTTGGCTACGAGCAGTACTTC
d_gene: NA; j_gene: TRBJ2-1; abundance: NA; v_gene: TRBV4-3; CDR3aa: CASSQVNPSYNEQFF; CDR3nt: TGCGCCAGCAGCCAAGTTAACCCTTCCTACAATGAGCAGTTCTTC
d_gene: NA; j_gene: TRBJ2-1; abundance: once; v_gene: TRBV5-1; CDR3aa: CASSLIVRVDYNEQFF; CDR3nt: TGCGCCAGCAGCTTGATTGTCAGGGTGGACTACAATGAGCAGTTCTTC
d_gene: TRBD2; j_gene: TRBJ2-7; abundance: NA; v_gene: TRBV30; CDR3aa: CAWSVGSSGIDEQYF; CDR3nt: TGTGCCTGGAGTGTAGGGTCTAGCGGCATCGACGAGCAGTACTTC
d_gene: NA; j_gene: TRBJ2-7; abundance: NA; v_gene: TRBV15; CDR3aa: CATSREGTVYYEQYF; CDR3nt: TGTGCCACCAGCAGAGAAGGAACAGTTTACTACGAGCAGTACTTC
d_gene: NA; j_gene: TRBJ2-6; abundance: NA; v_gene: TRBV6-4; CDR3aa: CASSEGSSGANVLTF; CDR3nt: TGTGCCAGCAGTGAGGGGAGCTCTGGGGCCAACGTCCTGACTTTC
d_gene: NA; j_gene: TRBJ1-1; abundance: NA; v_gene: TRBV7-9; CDR3aa: CALGAEEAFF; CDR3nt: TGTGCGCTTGGGGCCGAGGAAGCTTTCTTT
d_gene: TRBD1; j_gene: TRBJ1-2; abundance: NA; v_gene: TRBV4-3; CDR3aa: CASSQDGTGLDGYTF; CDR3nt: TGCGCCAGCAGCCAAGACGGGACAGGGTTGGATGGCTACACCTTC
d_gene: NA; j_gene: TRBJ1-2; abundance: NA; v_gene: TRBV2; CDR3aa: CASSDITVPNYGYTF; CDR3nt: TGTGCCAGCAGTGATATAACAGTTCCCAACTATGGCTACACCTTC
d_gene: TRBD2; j_gene: TRBJ2-5; abundance: NA; v_gene: TRBV7-9; CDR3aa: CASSQLAGTGETQYF; CDR3nt: TGTGCCAGCAGCCAACTAGCGGGGACGGGAGAGACCCAGTACTTC
d_gene: NA; j_gene: TRBJ1-4; abundance: NA; v_gene: TRBV29-1; CDR3aa: CSVLFSGNEKLFF; CDR3nt: TGCAGCGTTCTCTTCTCGGGGAACGAAAAACTGTTTTTT
d_gene: TRBD1; j_gene: TRBJ2-7; abundance: NA; v_gene: TRBV20-1; CDR3aa: CSARTGTGGMYEQYF; CDR3nt: TGCAGTGCTAGAACCGGGACAGGGGGCATGTACGAGCAGTACTTC